Listed below are T cell receptor beta chains from one sample, sequenced in a study of CD8+CD57+ T cells in acquired aplastic anemia. TCRdb used MiXCR to reprocess the reads, holding one entry per CDR3 protein. The sample has a few hundred thousand distinct CDR3 sequences, 45% to 65% seen once; the top ten hold 1% to 1.5%. Sequencing input: sorted CD4+, CD8+, or CD8+CD57+ T cells (not recorded which) from PBMCs. These receptors all come from a human donor with aplastic anemia. Each CDR3 is given with its conserved first and last residue. D genes are given only for firm matches. Part of the rows lack a size; the others show once, few, many or a class for expanded clones.

size	J	V	D	DNA	CDR3
NA	TRBJ1-2	TRBV10-1	NA	TGCGCCAGCGTCGTCAGGGGCTACACCTTC	CASVVRGYTF
NA	TRBJ1-2	TRBV10-3	NA	TGTGCCACCCTAGAAACACCAGATGGCTACACCTTC	CATLETPDGYTF
NA	TRBJ2-7	TRBV7-9	TRBD2	TGTGCCAGCAGCGTGACTAGCGGGAGAGGGTACGAGCAGTACTTC	CASSVTSGRGYEQYF
NA	TRBJ1-1	TRBV2	TRBD1	TGTGCCAGCAGCAGACAGGGGGTCACTGAAGCTTTCTTT	CASSRQGVTEAFF
NA	TRBJ2-5	TRBV15	TRBD2	TGTGCCACCAGCAGTTACCGCCCGGGAGGGATCCAAGAGACCCAGTACTTC	CATSSYRPGGIQETQYF
NA	TRBJ1-4	TRBV15	TRBD1	TGTGCCACCAGCAGAGAAGTACAGGGGTCCGGCGAAAAACTGTTTTTT	CATSREVQGSGEKLFF
NA	TRBJ2-3	TRBV29-1	NA	TGCAGCGTTGAAGAGGGTCAGGGGCCAAACTTTAGCACAGATACGCAGTATTTT	CSVEEGQGPNFSTDTQYF
many	TRBJ1-6	TRBV5-8	NA	TGTGCCAGCAGCCTGACAGAAGAGTATTCACCCCTCCACTTT	CASSLTEEYSPLHF
NA	TRBJ1-5	TRBV6-6	NA	TGTGCCAGCAGTGAAGCAGCAACGTTTGACGGGGGCCAGCATTTT	CASSEAATFDGGQHF
NA	TRBJ2-1	TRBV5-4	TRBD2	TGTGCCAGCAGCCCCAATAGCGGGGCGTACAATGAGCAGTTCTTC	CASSPNSGAYNEQFF
NA	TRBJ2-7	TRBV11-2	TRBD2	TGTGCCAGCAGCTTCTATCGGGGGGAGTTTTCCTACGAGCAGTACTTC	CASSFYRGEFSYEQYF
few	TRBJ2-7	TRBV2	NA	TGTGCCAGCAACCTTGACGGTATGACCTACGAGCAGTACTTC	CASNLDGMTYEQYF
NA	TRBJ2-1	TRBV7-9	TRBD1	TGTGCCAGCAGCTCGACAGGGACACGTACCAATGAGCAGTTCTTC	CASSSTGTRTNEQFF
NA	TRBJ1-1	TRBV7-9	NA	TGTGCCAGCAGCTTAGCGAGTGGGGCGAACACTGAAGCTTTCTTT	CASSLASGANTEAFF
NA	TRBJ1-1	TRBV29-1	TRBD1	TGCAGCGTTGACCCCGGACAGGGGGATACTGAAGCTTTCTTT	CSVDPGQGDTEAFF
many	TRBJ1-5	TRBV6-1	NA	TGTGCCAGCAGTGAAGCCAAAGGGAAGGGCAATCAGCCCCAGCATTTT	CASSEAKGKGNQPQHF
NA	TRBJ2-7	TRBV7-9	NA	TGTGCCAGCAGCGCCGACGACAGCTACGAGCAGTACTTC	CASSADDSYEQYF
many	TRBJ2-5	TRBV20-1	TRBD2	TGCAGTGCTACCCTAGTGCCGAAACTAGCGGGAAGGAGGGAAGAGACCCAGTACTTC	CSATLVPKLAGRREETQYF
NA	TRBJ2-2	TRBV10-2	TRBD2	TGCGCCAGCACGGGACTAGCGGGAGAACCGGACACCGGGGAGCTGTTTTTT	CASTGLAGEPDTGELFF
few	TRBJ1-5	TRBV12-3/TRBV12-4	NA	TGTGCCAGCAGTCCCACAGCATTCAATGGGCCCCAGCATTTT	CASSPTAFNGPQHF
many	TRBJ2-2	TRBV9	TRBD2	TGTGCCAGCAGCGTAGGCCTAGCGGAGGGGACCGGGGAGCTGTTTTTT	CASSVGLAEGTGELFF
NA	TRBJ2-7	TRBV28	TRBD2	TGTGCCAGCAGTTTAGGACTAGGGTACAAGCAGTACTTC	CASSLGLGYKQYF
NA	TRBJ1-5	TRBV6-5	TRBD1	TGTGCCAGCGCTCAGGGGGCCGGGGGCAATCAGCCCCAGCATTTT	CASAQGAGGNQPQHF
many	TRBJ2-6	TRBV25-1	NA	TGTGCCACCTCCTCGGAGCTCGGGGCCAACGTCCTGACTTTC	CATSSELGANVLTF
NA	TRBJ1-2	TRBV7-9	NA	TGTGCCAGCACCCCGCAACAAGGGAACTATGGCTACACCTTC	CASTPQQGNYGYTF
once	TRBJ1-6	TRBV5-5	TRBD1	TGTGCCAGCAGCGCGAACAGGGGGTCGGATTCACCCCTCCACTTT	CASSANRGSDSPLHF
NA	TRBJ2-3	TRBV24-1	TRBD2	TGTGCCACCAGTGATTCGAGGCGGGGGGGACCCTCAGATACGCAGTATTTT	CATSDSRRGGPSDTQYF
many	TRBJ2-1	TRBV5-8	TRBD2	TGTGCCAGCAGCTTCGGACTAGCGGGAGTTAGGTATGAGCAGTTCTTC	CASSFGLAGVRYEQFF
few	TRBJ2-7	TRBV6-1	TRBD1	TGTGCCAGCAACAGGGGCTCAGGCTACGAGCAGTACTTC	CASNRGSGYEQYF
NA	TRBJ2-5	TRBV7-9	NA	TGTGCCAGCAGAAATAGGGGGGGCCAAGAGACCCAGTACTTC	CASRNRGGQETQYF
NA	TRBJ2-3	TRBV5-1	TRBD1	TGCGCCAGCAGTTTAGGGGGCTCCTACAATGAGCAGTATTTT	CASSLGGSYNEQYF
NA	TRBJ2-5	TRBV5-1	TRBD1	TGCGCCAGCAGCCGCGGACAGGGCGGCGAAGAGACCCAGTACTTC	CASSRGQGGEETQYF
NA	TRBJ2-7	TRBV7-3	NA	TGTGCCAGCAGCCTCCAGAACACCGGGGAGCTGTACTTC	CASSLQNTGELYF
few	TRBJ1-1	TRBV10-1	NA	TGCGCCAGCAGTGCACAGGGATCTTTTGAAGCTTTCTTT	CASSAQGSFEAFF
NA	TRBJ1-6	TRBV7-2	TRBD1	TGTGCCAGCAGCTTGGGACCGGACAGGGGAGGGTTCGGGAATTCACCCCTCCACTTT	CASSLGPDRGGFGNSPLHF
NA	TRBJ1-2	TRBV5-1	NA	TGCGCCAGCTGGAAGTTACAGGCGGTCTATGGCTACACCTTC	CASWKLQAVYGYTF
NA	TRBJ1-5	TRBV6-1	NA	TGTGCCAGCAGTATGACAGCGGATAGTCAGCCCCAGCATTTT	CASSMTADSQPQHF
NA	TRBJ2-7	TRBV7-8	NA	TGTGCCAGCAGCTTATTCCCGGGTTCCTACGAGCAGTACTTC	CASSLFPGSYEQYF
NA	TRBJ1-1	TRBV5-1	TRBD1	TGCGCCAGCAGCTCGGCGACAGGGGTGGGGACTGAAGCTTTCTTT	CASSSATGVGTEAFF
many	TRBJ2-5	TRBV20-1	TRBD2	TGCAGTGCTAGCCGACTAGCGGGAATAGAGACCCAGTACTTC	CSASRLAGIETQYF
many	TRBJ2-5	TRBV9	NA	TGTGCCAGCAGCGTAGGGGCGGTAGCGAGGGAGACCCAGTACTTC	CASSVGAVARETQYF
NA	TRBJ2-3	TRBV20-1	NA	TGCAGTGCTAGATCGGGCGGGGTTCGGGATACGCAGTATTTT	CSARSGGVRDTQYF
NA	TRBJ2-1	TRBV7-3	NA	TGTGCCAGCAGCTCGACAGGTCAAGGGGCATACAATGAGCAGTTCTTC	CASSSTGQGAYNEQFF